This T cell receptor beta chain was sequenced for a study of T cell responses to AZD1222 COVID-19 vaccine. About the study: Pooled in the analysis were second doses at about 4 or about 12 weeks. The study's findings and limits: With dominance at 160-218 and 743-854, vaccine-associated CD4 TCRs spanned spike. Compared with day 0, the breadth and depth of the Spike-specific TCR repertoire rose significantly after two doses of AZD1222. The sample set comprised mostly white British donors with more females, and clonal diversity was possibly underestimated.

A note on this clone: Its specificity is not known.

V shed 5 bases and J 5 bases; nucleotides not matched to a gene: 8. This CDR3 spans 14 amino acids. Per germline, CDR1 ENHRY and CDR2 SYGVKD. Repertoires were generated with immunoSEQ multiplex PCR, while TCRdb's copy carries only in-frame clones and drops some. The sample has just over 60,000 clones, about 70% seen once. Sequencing was performed on peripheral blood, taken on day 0 of AZD1222 vaccination. The source of this sequence is an adult in good health. The gene calls are TRBV10-3 and TRBJ2-7, with TRBD1 matching over 8 bases. DNA for the CDR3: TGTGCCATCAGTCTGGACAGGGTTCGTGACGAGCAGTACTTC. The encoded protein is CAISLDRVRDEQYF.